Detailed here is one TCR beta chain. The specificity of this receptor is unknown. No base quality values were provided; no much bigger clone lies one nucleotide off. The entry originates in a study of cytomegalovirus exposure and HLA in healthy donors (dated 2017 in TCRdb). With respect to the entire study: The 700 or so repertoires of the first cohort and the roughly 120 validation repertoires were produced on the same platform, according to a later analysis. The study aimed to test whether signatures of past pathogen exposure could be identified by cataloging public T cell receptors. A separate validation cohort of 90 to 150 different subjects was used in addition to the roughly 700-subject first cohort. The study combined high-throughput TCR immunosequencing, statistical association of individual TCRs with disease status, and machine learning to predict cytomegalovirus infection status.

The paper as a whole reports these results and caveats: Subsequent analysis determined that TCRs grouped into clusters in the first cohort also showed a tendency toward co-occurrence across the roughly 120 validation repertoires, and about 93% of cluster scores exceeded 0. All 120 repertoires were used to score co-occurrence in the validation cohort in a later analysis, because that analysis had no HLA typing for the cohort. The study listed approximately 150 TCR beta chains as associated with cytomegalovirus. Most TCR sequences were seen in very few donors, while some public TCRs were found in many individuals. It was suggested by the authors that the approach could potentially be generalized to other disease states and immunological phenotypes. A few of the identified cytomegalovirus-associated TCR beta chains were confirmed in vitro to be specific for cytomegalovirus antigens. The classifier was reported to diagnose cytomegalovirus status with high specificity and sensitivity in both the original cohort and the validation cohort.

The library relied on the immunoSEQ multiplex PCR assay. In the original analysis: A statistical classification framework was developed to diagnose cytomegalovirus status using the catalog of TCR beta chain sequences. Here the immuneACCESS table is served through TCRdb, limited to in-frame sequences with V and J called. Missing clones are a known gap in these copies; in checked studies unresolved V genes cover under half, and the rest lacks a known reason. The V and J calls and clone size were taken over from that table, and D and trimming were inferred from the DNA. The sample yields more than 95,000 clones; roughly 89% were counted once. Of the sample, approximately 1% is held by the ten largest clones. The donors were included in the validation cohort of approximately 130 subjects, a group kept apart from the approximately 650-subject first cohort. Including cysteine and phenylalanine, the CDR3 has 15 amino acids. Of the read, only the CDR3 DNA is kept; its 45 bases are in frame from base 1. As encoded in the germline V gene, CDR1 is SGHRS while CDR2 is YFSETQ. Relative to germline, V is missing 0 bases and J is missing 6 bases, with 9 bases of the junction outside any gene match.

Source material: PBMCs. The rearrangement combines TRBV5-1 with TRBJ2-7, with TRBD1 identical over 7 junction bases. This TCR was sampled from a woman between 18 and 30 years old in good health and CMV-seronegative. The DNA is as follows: TGCGCCAGCAGCTTGGCGGGACAGACCCCCCTCGAGCAGTACTTC. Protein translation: CASSLAGQTPLEQYF.